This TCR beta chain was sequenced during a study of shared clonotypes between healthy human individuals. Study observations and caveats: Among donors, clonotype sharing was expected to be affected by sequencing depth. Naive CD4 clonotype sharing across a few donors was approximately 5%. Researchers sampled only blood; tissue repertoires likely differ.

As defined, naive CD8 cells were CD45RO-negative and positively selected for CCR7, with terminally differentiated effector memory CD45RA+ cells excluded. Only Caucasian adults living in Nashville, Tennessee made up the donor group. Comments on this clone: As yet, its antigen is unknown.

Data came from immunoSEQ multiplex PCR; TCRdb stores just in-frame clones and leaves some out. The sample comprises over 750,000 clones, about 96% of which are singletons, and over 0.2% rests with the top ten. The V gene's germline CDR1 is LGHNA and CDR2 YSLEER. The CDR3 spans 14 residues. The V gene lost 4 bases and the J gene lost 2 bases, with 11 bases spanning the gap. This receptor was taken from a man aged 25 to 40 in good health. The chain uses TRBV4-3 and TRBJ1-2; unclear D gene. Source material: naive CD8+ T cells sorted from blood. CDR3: CASSPDLGNYGYTF. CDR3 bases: TGCGCCAGCAGCCCCGACCTTGGGAACTATGGCTACACCTTC.